Listed here is a single T cell receptor beta chain. Its matching antigen is unknown. Germline V lookup: CDR1 SGHNT, CDR2 YYREEE (reference sequence). CDR3 size: 15 residues. Deletions cut 0 bases from V and 0 bases from J, with 4 bases between. This record comes from a study of OX40 agonist ivuxolimab in advanced cancers. About the research overall: Treatment received earlier with anti-PD-1, anti-PD-L1 or anti-CTLA-4 agents was allowed, and less than 45% had some. Three patients showed partial responses: one hepatocellular carcinoma and two cutaneous melanoma cases.

Study-level points and caveats: Clonal expansion from baseline to week 6 occurred in both CD4+ and CD8+ T cells. CD8+ T cells averaged more expanded clones than CD4+.

The data were produced by immunoSEQ multiplex PCR, yet TCRdb's version contains in-frame clones alone and is incomplete. The sample holds under 20,000 clones, around 80% seen once. The source is an adult with an advanced solid tumor such as melanoma, head and neck, liver or kidney cancer. The rearrangement links TRBV5-4 to TRBJ1-6; D unresolved. The material sequenced was CD4+ or CD8+ T cells sorted from blood, taken in a trial of the OX40 agonist ivuxolimab. This CDR3 reads CASSLGVSYNSPLHF. The CDR3, as DNA: TGTGCCAGCAGCTTGGGGGTCTCCTATAATTCACCCCTCCACTTT.